This TCR beta chain was observed in a study of blood T cell repertoires in COVID-19. Study summary: Spain, Italy and the United States supplied samples that represented acute and convalescent COVID-19.

TCRdb's copy holds only in-frame clones and misses some; the assay was immunoSEQ multiplex PCR. The sample includes 250,000 or so clones, 85% to 90% seen only once; the top ten take around 7.3%. CDR1 and CDR2 (germline): MNHEY, SVGAGI. V shed 10 bases, J shed 6 bases, and the junction held 12 bases outside the gene matches. The CDR3 extends over 14 amino acids. The sequencing sample was made of peripheral blood. This TCR derives from a woman between 65 and 79 years old with active or convalescent COVID-19. The rearrangement joins TRBV6-5 to TRBJ1-5; TRBD1 matches at 7 bases. This chain's CDR3 is CATSAGQFGQPQHF. In nucleotides, the CDR3 is TGTGCCACCTCCGCGGGACAGTTTGGTCAGCCCCAGCATTTT.